This T cell receptor (beta chain) appears in the sequencing data of a study of T cell responses to AZD1222 COVID-19 vaccine. Across the whole study: Samples with a second dose at about 4 or about 12 weeks were pooled together. Findings and caveats of the study: Spike was spanned by vaccine-associated CD4 TCRs, which were dominant at 160-218 and 743-854. Per reports, nearly half of all spike-specific TCRs target regions that are unmutated in variants. Two AZD1222 administrations were followed by greater Spike-specific TCR breadth and depth.

Trimming removed 5 bases at V and 6 bases at J, with 20 bases between. Germline lookup yields CDR1 LGHNT and CDR2 FRNRAP. This CDR3 is built from 16 residues. TCRdb's copy holds only in-frame clones and misses some; the assay was immunoSEQ multiplex PCR. Of about 93,000 clones listed, about 86% are singletons. A word on this clone: Its matching antigen is unknown.

This material consisted of peripheral blood, taken on day 0 of AZD1222 vaccination. The TCR was taken from an adult in good health. The chain employs TRBV12-5 and TRBJ2-4, with D possibly being TRBD1 (6 bases). The CDR3 loop is CASGANPDSTLNIQYF. In nucleotides, the CDR3 is TGTGCTAGTGGTGCCAACCCGGACAGCACCTTAAACATTCAGTACTTC.